What follows are 30 T cell receptor beta chains derived from one specimen sequenced in a study of blood T cell repertoires in COVID-19. The assay was immunoSEQ multiplex PCR, and TCRdb's table has in-frame clones only and misses some. The sample lists roughly 280,000 clones, around nine tenths seen once, with 10% to 12% in the top ten. Sequenced material: peripheral blood. The receptors stem from a woman between 25 and 40 years old with COVID-19, enrolled during active disease.

The rearrangement links TRBV7-2 to TRBJ2-7; D perhaps matches TRBD1 (5 bases). CDR1 is SGHTA and CDR2 is FQGNSA in the germline V gene. The V and J ends lost 4 bases and 6 bases respectively, with 10 bases between them. The CDR3 has 12 amino acids. The CDR3 here is CASSSRVSEQYF. The CDR3 DNA follows: TGTGCCAGCAGCTCCAGGGTTAGCGAGCAGTACTTC.

The chain employs TRBV10-1 and TRBJ1-1; tentatively, D is TRBD1 (6 bases). Trimming took off 7 bases at V and 2 bases at J, with 11 bases between the two ends. The CDR3 is 13 amino acids. Looked up from germline, CDR1 is WNHNN and CDR2 is SYGVQD (reference sequence). The chain's CDR3 is CASKPGQNTEAFF. CDR3 nucleotide sequence: TGCGCCAGCAAGCCGGGACAAAACACTGAAGCTTTCTTT.

The chain combines TRBV4-1 with TRBJ1-5; unclear D gene. The CDR3 runs 15 residues. The germline CDR1 and CDR2 sequences are MGHRA and YSYEKL. Trimming shortened V by 3 bases and J by 4 bases, and 13 bases separated the two germline ends. CDR3: CASSQGPSSNQPQHF. The CDR3 DNA sequence: TGCGCCAGCAGCCAGGGCCCCAGTTCTAATCAGCCCCAGCATTTT.

Only a few counts were recorded for this clone. The chain links TRBV30 to TRBJ2-1, with D perhaps matching TRBD1 (6 bases). V lost 3 bases to trimming and J lost 12 bases, with 15 bases between them. The CDR3 has 12 amino acids. CDR1 is GTSNPN, CDR2 SVGIG, per germline (reference sequence). The CDR3: CAWRGALRWQFF. CDR3 DNA: TGTGCCTGGAGGGGGGCCCTTCGTTGGCAGTTCTTC.

The chain uses TRBV27 and TRBJ1-2, with TRBD1 as a possible D gene (6 bases). The CDR3 is 15 amino acids. Germline CDR1 MNHEY, CDR2 SMNVEV (reference sequence). The germline V and J ends were trimmed by 4 bases and 4 bases, with 16 bases remaining between them. This CDR3 is CASSSSTGFSYGYTF. CDR3 coding DNA: TGTGCCAGCAGTTCAAGTACAGGGTTCAGCTATGGCTACACCTTC.

This sequence joins TRBV15 and TRBJ2-1; possibly TRBD2 for D (6 bases). Between the trimmed V and J ends, which lost 3 bases and 5 bases, there was a span of 14 bases. This CDR3 region has 15 residues. Germline V gene sequence: CDR1 LNHNV, CDR2 YYDKDF (reference sequence). CDR3 in DNA: TGTGCCACCAGCAGGGACGGGACTCCCAACAATGAGCAGTTCTTC. Translated: CATSRDGTPNNEQFF.

This chain joins TRBV4-2 and TRBJ2-4; the D gene is possibly TRBD2 (7 bases). The CDR3 length is 16 residues. With 1 base removed from V and 2 bases from J, the gap between germline ends came to 12 bases. From germline, CDR1 is LGHNA and CDR2 YNFKEQ. DNA for the CDR3: TGTGCCAGCAGCCAAGGGACGGGGGGCCCCAAAAACATTCAGTACTTC. Its translation is CASSQGTGGPKNIQYF.

The rearrangement joins TRBV3-1 (or the pseudogene TRBV3-2) to TRBJ2-7; D gene unclear. Per the germline V gene, CDR1 is LGHDT and CDR2 is YNNKEL (reference sequence). The CDR3 runs to 14 residues. V gave up 1 base and J gave up 0 bases, with 7 bases separating them. The CDR3 sequence is CASSQAVASYEQYF. The CDR3 DNA sequence: TGTGCCAGCAGCCAAGCAGTAGCCTCCTACGAGCAGTACTTC.

V gene TRBV6-6 combines with J gene TRBJ1-1; D remains unclear. The CDR3 runs 15 residues. The V gene lost 0 bases and the J gene lost 2 bases, with 10 bases spanning the gap. Per the germline V gene, CDR1 is MNHNY and CDR2 is SVGAGI (reference sequence). Here the CDR3 DNA reads TGTGCCAGCAGTTACTCCCCTGGGCGTAACACTGAAGCTTTCTTT. It codes for CASSYSPGRNTEAFF.

The chain joins TRBV2 to TRBJ1-4, with D perhaps TRBD1 (6 bases). Trimming pared 2 bases from V and 4 bases from J, leaving 11 bases between. Germline V gives CDR1 SNHLY, CDR2 FYNNEI. This CDR3 is built from 15 residues. DNA for the CDR3: TGTGCCAGCAGTGAAATGGGACACCATAATGAAAAACTGTTTTTT. Translated: CASSEMGHHNEKLFF.

V is TRBV6-5 and J is TRBJ2-7; D not resolved. The CDR3 contains 14 residues. Germline-derived CDR1 and CDR2 are MNHEY and SVGAGI. Deletions cut 2 bases from V and 6 bases from J, with 14 bases between. Here the CDR3 DNA reads TGTGCCAGCAGTTACGTGGGCTCCCCCCTCGAGCAGTACTTC. Protein sequence: CASSYVGSPLEQYF.

This chain uses TRBV7-2 with TRBJ2-2; D perhaps matches TRBD2 (5 bases). This CDR3 is 15 amino acids long. The germline CDR1 and CDR2 sequences are SGHTA and FQGNSA. The V and J ends lost 3 bases and 5 bases respectively, with 13 bases between them. The chain's CDR3 is CASSFLRRGTGELFF. The CDR3 DNA reads TGTGCCAGCAGCTTCTTAAGGCGCGGGACCGGGGAGCTGTTTTTT.

The V call is TRBV19, the J call TRBJ2-7; TRBD2 aligns across 10 bases. Germline V lookup: CDR1 LNHDA, CDR2 SQIVND (reference sequence). J was trimmed by 0 bases and V by 4 bases; bases with no gene match: 3. The CDR3 consists of 15 residues. CDR3 sequence reads: CASSNLAGGSYEQYF. The CDR3 DNA sequence: TGTGCCAGTAGTAATTTAGCGGGAGGCTCCTACGAGCAGTACTTC.

The V gene is TRBV7-6, the J gene TRBJ2-7; TRBD2 matches at 9 bases. The germline CDR1 and CDR2 sequences are SGHVS and FNYEAQ. The CDR3 has 15 residues. Trimming removed 5 bases from V and 1 base from J; junction bases left unmatched: 6. The CDR3 coding sequence is TGTGCCAGCAGCCAGGCTAGCGGGGATTCCTACGAGCAGTACTTC. It translates to CASSQASGDSYEQYF.

This rearrangement joins TRBV6-2 or TRBV6-3 to TRBJ2-2; D gene unclear. Germline loops: CDR1 MNHEY, CDR2 SVGEGT. Between the trimmed V and J ends, which lost 5 bases and 6 bases, there was a span of 10 bases. The CDR3 consists of 13 residues. The CDR3 DNA is TGTGCCAGCAGTCAAACACCGTCCGGGGAGCTGTTTTTT. It is translated as CASSQTPSGELFF.

Written as DNA, the CDR3 is TGTGCCAGCAGCCCCGGGACAGGACCTTCTAACTATGGCTACACCTTC. This sequence encodes CASSPGTGPSNYGYTF. V is TRBV7-8 and J is TRBJ1-2; 8 positions match TRBD1. Germline V gene data show CDR1 as SGHVS and CDR2 as FQNEAQ. The V segment lost 5 bases and the J segment 0 bases; nucleotides outside the gene matches: 8. This CDR3 is built from 16 residues.

This chain uses TRBV6-2 or TRBV6-3 with TRBJ2-2, with TRBD2 identical over 9 bases. V shed 4 bases, J shed 3 bases, and the junction held 9 bases outside the gene matches. The CDR3 extends over 17 amino acids. Germline CDR1 MNHEY, CDR2 SVGEGT. The DNA of the CDR3 is TGTGCCAGCAGTTTCTTAGCGGGAGCCCTCGACACCGGGGAGCTGTTTTTT. Encoded protein: CASSFLAGALDTGELFF.

The chain carries TRBV5-1 and TRBJ2-7, with TRBD2 matching over 7 bases. The V and J ends lost 0 bases and 0 bases, in that order; junction bases with no gene match: 3. CDR3 length: 15 amino acids. Germline V gives CDR1 SGHRS, CDR2 YFSETQ. CDR3 protein: CASSLVGGSSYEQYF. The CDR3 DNA reads as TGCGCCAGCAGCTTGGTCGGGGGGTCCTCCTACGAGCAGTACTTC.

The chain recombines TRBV11-2 with TRBJ2-3; 7 bases are shared with TRBD1. The CDR3 totals 16 residues. The trim removed 2 bases at V and 2 bases at J, leaving 7 bases unmatched. The germline gives CDR1 SGHAT, CDR2 FQNNGV. DNA of the CDR3: TGTGCCAGCAGCTTAACAGGGGCCTTTCTCACAGATACGCAGTATTTT. Translation gives CASSLTGAFLTDTQYF. Full variable domain (outside the CDR3, taken from reference TRBV11-2 and TRBJ2-3): EAGVAQSPRYKIIEKRQSVAFWCNPISGHATLYWYQQILGQGPKLLIQFQNNGVVDDSQLPKDRFSAERLKGVDSTLKIQPAKLEDSAVYLCASSLTGAFLTDTQYFGPGTRLTVL.

The J gene is TRBJ2-3, the V gene TRBV4-1, with TRBD2 identical over 9 bases. Germline CDR1 reads MGHRA; CDR2 reads YSYEKL. With V trimmed by 0 bases and J by 12 bases, 4 bases remained unmatched. The CDR3 totals 13 residues. The CDR3 loop is CASSQDALAGQYF. The CDR3 coding sequence is TGCGCCAGCAGCCAAGACGCCCTAGCGGGACAGTATTTT.

The gene calls are TRBV28 and TRBJ2-2; TRBD2 matches 11 bases. The CDR3 contains 18 residues. J was trimmed by 0 bases and V by 2 bases; bases with no gene match: 5. Germline V CDR1 and CDR2: MDHEN, SYDVKM. DNA of the CDR3: TGTGCCAGCAGTTTAGAACTAGCGGGGGCCACGAACACCGGGGAGCTGTTTTTT. This sequence encodes CASSLELAGATNTGELFF.

The chain carries TRBV11-3 and TRBJ2-3, with 8 bases identical to TRBD2. Germline lookup yields CDR1 SGHNT and CDR2 YENEEA. CDR3 length equals 16 residues. Trimming at V came to 5 bases and at J to 2 bases, leaving 9 bases not matched to a gene. CDR3 DNA: TGTGCCAGCAGCCTAGGACTAGCTGGGGACACAGATACGCAGTATTTT. Translated: CASSLGLAGDTDTQYF.

This rearrangement joins TRBV18 to TRBJ2-4, with D possibly TRBD1 on 6 matching bases. Deletions cut 4 bases from V and 6 bases from J, with 19 bases between. Germline lookup yields CDR1 KGHSH and CDR2 LQKENI. The CDR3 covers 16 residues. The CDR3 nucleotides read TGTGCCAGCTCACTTCGGGACCCCCGAGGGGGAAACATTCAGTACTTC. Translation gives CASSLRDPRGGNIQYF.

This clone was counted a few times. V and J are TRBV5-8 and TRBJ2-7, with D possibly TRBD1 on 6 matching bases. Germline-derived CDR1 and CDR2 are SGHTS and YDEGEE. V lost 7 bases and J lost 2, with 10 bases in between. There are 12 residues in the CDR3. The CDR3 loop reads CASQQGPYEQYF. DNA for the CDR3: TGTGCCAGCCAACAGGGTCCCTACGAGCAGTACTTC. Full variable domain (missing parts from reference TRBV5-8 and TRBJ2-7): EAGVTQSPTHLIKTRGQQATLRCSPISGHTSVYWYQQALGLGLQFLLWYDEGEERNRGNFPPRFSGRQFPNYSSELNVNALELEDSALYLCASQQGPYEQYFGPGTRLTVT.

The chain is built from TRBV2 and TRBJ2-7; no definite D call. V was pared by 2 bases and J by 3 bases, with 14 bases between. Germline values: CDR1 SNHLY, CDR2 FYNNEI. The CDR3 is 15 amino acids. CDR3 sequence (DNA): TGTGCCAGCAGTGAAACAGTTCCCCCAAACTACGAGCAGTACTTC. Translating gives CASSETVPPNYEQYF.

The rearrangement joins TRBV28 to TRBJ1-1; no reliable D call. Between the trimmed V and J ends, which lost 6 bases and 8 bases, there was a span of 10 bases. Per germline, CDR1 MDHEN and CDR2 SYDVKM. The CDR3 runs to 11 residues. The CDR3 nucleotides read TGTGCCAGCAGCCCGTCGGGAGAAGCTTTCTTT. It is translated as CASSPSGEAFF.

This chain uses TRBV19 with TRBJ2-7, with TRBD1 matching over 7 bases. V lost 5 bases, J lost 10 bases, and 8 bases stayed unmatched. CDR1 is LNHDA and CDR2 is SQIVND in the germline V gene (reference sequence). The CDR3 spans 12 residues. The CDR3 protein is CASSPGTAAQYF. In DNA, the CDR3 is TGTGCCAGTAGTCCCGGGACAGCCGCACAGTACTTC.

This chain links TRBV7-2 with TRBJ2-7, with 8 bases aligning to TRBD2. The CDR3 sequence is 15 residues long. V dropped 5 bases and J dropped 0; count of bases not matched to a gene: 6. Germline-derived CDR1 and CDR2 are SGHTA and FQGNSA. The CDR3: CASSRSGELSYEQYF. The CDR3 bases are TGTGCCAGCAGCCGTAGCGGGGAACTCTCCTACGAGCAGTACTTC.

This clone has just a few counts. The chain combines TRBV4-2 with TRBJ2-1; TRBD2 aligns across 9 bases. This CDR3 is built from 16 residues. J lost 2 bases, V lost 1 base, and 3 bases had no gene match. The germline gives CDR1 LGHNA, CDR2 YNFKEQ. CDR3 sequence reads: CASSQVGGRAYNEQFF. CDR3 DNA sequence: TGTGCCAGCAGCCAAGTTGGCGGGAGGGCCTACAATGAGCAGTTCTTC.

In its sample, this clone was seen once. The chain couples TRBV28 to TRBJ2-7; TRBD1 aligns across 8 bases. This CDR3 contains 13 residues. V shed 8 bases, J shed 5 bases, and the junction held 8 bases outside the gene matches. The germline CDR1 and CDR2 sequences are MDHEN and SYDVKM. CDR3 DNA: TGTGCCAGCGTTCACAGGGGGACCGACGAGCAGTACTTC. Its protein product is CASVHRGTDEQYF.